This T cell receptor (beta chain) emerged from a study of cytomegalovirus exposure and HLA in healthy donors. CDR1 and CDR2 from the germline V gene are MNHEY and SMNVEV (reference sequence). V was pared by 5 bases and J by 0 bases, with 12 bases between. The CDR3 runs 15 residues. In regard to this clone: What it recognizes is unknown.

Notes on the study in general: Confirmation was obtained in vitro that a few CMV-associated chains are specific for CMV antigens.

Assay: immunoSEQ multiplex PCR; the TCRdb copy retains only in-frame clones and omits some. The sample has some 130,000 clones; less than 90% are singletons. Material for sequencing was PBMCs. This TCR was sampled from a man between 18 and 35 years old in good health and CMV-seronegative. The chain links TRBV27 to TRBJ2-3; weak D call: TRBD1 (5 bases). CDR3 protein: CASSLYRISTDTQYF. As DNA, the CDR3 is TGTGCCAGCAGTCTCTACAGGATAAGCACAGATACGCAGTATTTT.